The source of this T cell receptor beta chain is a study of Ad26.COV2.S vaccination and SARS-CoV-2 variants. Study background: Doses of Ad26.COV2.S were injected into muscle once or twice, 56 days apart.

Overall study findings and caveats: There was reportedly substantial breadth in spike-specific CD8+ and CD4+ T cell responses after vaccination. Spike-specific TCR breadth in vaccine recipients exceeded that seen in placebo recipients. Recipients of vaccine and of placebo showed similar breadth of their non-spike TCR repertoires.

As for this clone: Its antigen remains unidentified.

The assay was immunoSEQ multiplex PCR, and TCRdb's table has in-frame clones only and misses some. The data show some 340,000 clones, with around 85% seen just once and around 2.2% held by the top ten. Described treatment: roughly 20 received Ad26.COV2.S at low or high dose, single or two shots; several received placebo; per-sample allocation not given. The study sampled participants on day 63 after the first vaccine or placebo injection. Deletions cut 3 bases from V and 6 bases from J, with 11 bases between. The CDR3 runs to 14 residues. Germline V CDR1 and CDR2: MRHNA, SNTAGT. The chain combines TRBV6-4 with TRBJ2-2; a possible D gene is TRBD1 (5 bases). The clonotype comes from a person between 18 and 65 years old who received the Ad26.COV2.S COVID-19 vaccine or a placebo. Sequenced here: peripheral blood, sampled in a trial of Ad26.COV2.S vaccine versus placebo. DNA for the CDR3: TGTGCCAGCAGTGAGTCAGGGAATTCCGGGGAGCTGTTTTTT. Translation: CASSESGNSGELFF.